Only one count was recorded for the clone carrying this T cell receptor (beta chain). Its antigen remains unidentified. BIOMED2 TRB-A/B primer pools were used in multiplex TRB PCR. MiXCR, run by TCRdb on the multiplex PCR reads, gives a single entry per CDR3 protein. In the table there are 5,000 or so distinct CDR3 sequences, about 20% of which are singletons. The data derive from a study of T and B cells in COVID-19 patients. Looking at the study overall: Active-infection patients were older, median 67 years, than recovered patients, median around 35 years. Study results and caveats: Active COVID-19 showed highly clonal TRB repertoires; recovery showed diversity and richness above healthy donors.

Blood genomic DNA input for TRB amplification was roughly 220-500 ng. The V gene's germline CDR1 is MDHEN and CDR2 SYDVKM. The length of the CDR3 is 14 residues. The V end lost 5 bases, the J end lost 2 bases, and 13 bases lay between the germline ends. This chain uses TRBV28 with TRBJ2-7; D assignment may be TRBD1 or TRBD2 (5 bases each). The sequence came from a human donor who had recovered from COVID-19. The sequenced material came from blood. CDR3 coding DNA: TGTGCCAGCAGTCGAGGGACCTTCGCCTACGAGCAGTACTTC. As protein: CASSRGTFAYEQYF. The whole variable domain, filled in from reference TRBV28 and TRBJ2-7, reads DVKVTQSSRYLVKRTGEKVFLECVQDMDHENMFWYRQDPGLGLRLIYFSYDVKMKEKGDIPEGYSVSREKKERFSLILESASTNQTSMYLCASSRGTFAYEQYFGPGTRLTVT.